Below are 10 T cell receptor beta chains sequenced from a single sample in a study of blood T cell repertoires in COVID-19. TCRdb keeps only in-frame clones here, not all; method: immunoSEQ multiplex PCR. This sample has roughly 280,000 clones, with about nine tenths found just once. Specimen: PBMCs or T cells enriched from blood (not recorded which). These TCRs come from a woman aged 25-40 years with acute COVID-19.

This clone has only one observation. The chain joins TRBV30 to TRBJ2-1; TRBD2 agrees at 7 bases. The CDR3 sequence is 17 residues long. The junction had 9 bases not matched to a gene; V was cut back by 1 base and J by 0 bases. Germline V gene lookup returns CDR1 GTSNPN and CDR2 SVGIG (reference sequence). CDR3 protein: CAWSGASGSYSYNEQFF. CDR3 in DNA: TGTGCCTGGAGTGGCGCTAGCGGATCGTACTCCTACAATGAGCAGTTCTTC.

V usage is TRBV5-6 and J usage is TRBJ1-5, with 8 bases identical to TRBD1. V lost 4 bases to trimming and J lost 6 bases; unmatched junction nucleotides: 12. Per the germline V gene, CDR1 is SGHDT and CDR2 is YYEEEE. The CDR3 extends over 16 amino acids. The CDR3 sequence is CASSPGVSGGTQPQHF. The CDR3 DNA sequence: TGTGCCAGCAGCCCGGGGGTGTCAGGGGGCACTCAGCCCCAGCATTTT.

V usage is TRBV3-1 (or the pseudogene TRBV3-2) and J usage is TRBJ2-1; D gene uncertain. V was trimmed by 1 base and J by 5 bases, leaving 9 bases between them. The length of the CDR3 is 14 residues. CDR1 and CDR2 from the germline V gene are LGHDT and YNNKEL (reference sequence). The CDR3 bases are TGTGCCAGCAGCCAAGGATCACTGAACAATGAGCAGTTCTTC. It encodes CASSQGSLNNEQFF.

The CDR3 nucleotides are TGTGCCAGCAGTAACACCCAGGGAACCTACGAGCAGTACTTC. Amino acid sequence: CASSNTQGTYEQYF. The chain employs TRBV7-6 and TRBJ2-7, with D perhaps TRBD1 (5 bases). CDR1 SGHVS and CDR2 FNYEAQ come from the germline V gene. Trimming stripped 6 bases from V and 2 bases from J, with 14 bases between. This CDR3 has 14 residues.

This clone was counted a single time. This chain connects TRBV21-1 to TRBJ2-4; TRBD2 was called by the table and not checked on the DNA. TRBV21-1 is deemed a pseudogene. This CDR3 spans 14 amino acids. CDR3 sequence: CAIRVESTKNIQYF. The CDR3, as DNA: TGTGCCATCCGAGTAGAGTCAACCAAAAACATTCAGTACTTC.

This clone was detected once. V usage is TRBV10-3 and J usage is TRBJ1-5, with D possibly TRBD1 on 5 matching bases. Trimming removed 0 bases at V and 3 bases at J, with 6 bases between. CDR3 size: 14 residues. CDR1 ENHRY and CDR2 SYGVKD come from the germline V gene. The CDR3 DNA follows: TGTGCCATCAGTGAGTCGACAGACAATCAGCCCCAGCATTTT. This gives the protein CAISESTDNQPQHF.

The chain carries TRBV5-1 and TRBJ2-1; a weak D match, TRBD2 (6 bases). V lost 0 bases to trimming and J lost 5 bases, with 12 bases between them. CDR3 size: 15 residues. From germline, CDR1 is SGHRS and CDR2 YFSETQ. CDR3 amino acids: CASSLGGGADNEQFF. CDR3 coding DNA: TGCGCCAGCAGCTTGGGGGGCGGGGCCGACAATGAGCAGTTCTTC.

This chain uses TRBV5-1 with TRBJ1-5, with D perhaps matching TRBD1 (6 bases). The V end lost 2 bases, the J end lost 5 bases, and 8 bases lay between the germline ends. Germline V gene lookup returns CDR1 SGHRS and CDR2 YFSETQ. The CDR3 is 13 residues long. In DNA, the CDR3 is TGCGCCAGCAGCTTATCAGGGGATCAGCCCCAGCATTTT. Encoded protein: CASSLSGDQPQHF.

The V and J genes are TRBV28 and TRBJ1-4, with D unclear. The germline V gene encodes CDR1 MDHEN and CDR2 SYDVKM. Trimming pared 8 bases from V and 8 bases from J, leaving 21 bases between. The CDR3 loop spans 15 amino acids. This CDR3 reads CASGSGGVGVEKLFF. CDR3 nucleotide sequence: TGTGCCAGCGGTTCTGGTGGGGTCGGGGTCGAAAAACTGTTTTTT. Full variable domain (remainder filled in from reference TRBV28 and TRBJ1-4): DVKVTQSSRYLVKRTGEKVFLECVQDMDHENMFWYRQDPGLGLRLIYFSYDVKMKEKGDIPEGYSVSREKKERFSLILESASTNQTSMYLCASGSGGVGVEKLFFGSGTQLSVL.

The chain joins TRBV2 to TRBJ2-7; possibly TRBD1 for D (5 bases). V gave up 10 bases and J gave up 2 bases, with 21 bases separating them. This CDR3 region has 15 residues. Germline CDR1 SNHLY, CDR2 FYNNEI. CDR3 protein: CANKETEVRAYEQYF. The DNA of the CDR3 is TGTGCCAACAAAGAGACAGAGGTTCGAGCCTACGAGCAGTACTTC.